This T cell receptor beta chain was identified during a study of OX40 agonist ivuxolimab in advanced cancers. Overall study results and limits: Relative to CD4+, CD8+ T cells held more expanded clones on average.

For this clone: Its antigen is currently unknown.

The table came from immunoSEQ multiplex PCR; TCRdb's copy has only in-frame clones and leaves some out. The repertoire holds approximately 80,000 clones, with about 88% as singletons. V lost 4 bases and J lost 5, with 11 bases in between. This CDR3 has 13 amino acids. The V gene's germline CDR1 is SGHTA and CDR2 FQGNSA. The receptor was derived from an adult with an advanced solid tumor such as melanoma, head and neck, liver or kidney cancer. This specimen was CD4+ or CD8+ T cells sorted from blood, taken in a trial of the OX40 agonist ivuxolimab. The V gene is TRBV7-2, the J gene TRBJ2-5; D gene ambiguous. The CDR3 spells CASSYWGSETQYF. DNA for the CDR3: TGTGCCAGCAGCTATTGGGGTTCCGAGACCCAGTACTTC.